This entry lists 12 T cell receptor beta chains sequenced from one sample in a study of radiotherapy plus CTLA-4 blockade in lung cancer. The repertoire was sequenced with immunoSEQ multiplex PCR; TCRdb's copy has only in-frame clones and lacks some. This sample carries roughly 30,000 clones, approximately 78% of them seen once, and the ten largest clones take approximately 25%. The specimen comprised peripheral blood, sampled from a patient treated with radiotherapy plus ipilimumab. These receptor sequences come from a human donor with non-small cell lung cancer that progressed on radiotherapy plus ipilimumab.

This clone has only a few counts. The CDR3 nucleotides read TGTGCCAGCAGTGAAATGGGCGGGGGGGCCTCTGGGGCCAACGTCCTGACTTTC. It is translated as CASSEMGGGASGANVLTF. The chain is built from TRBV2 and TRBJ2-6; TRBD2 matches 9 bases. The germline V gene encodes CDR1 SNHLY and CDR2 FYNNEI. Trimming at V came to 2 bases and at J to 0 bases, leaving 5 bases not matched to a gene. There are 18 residues in the CDR3.

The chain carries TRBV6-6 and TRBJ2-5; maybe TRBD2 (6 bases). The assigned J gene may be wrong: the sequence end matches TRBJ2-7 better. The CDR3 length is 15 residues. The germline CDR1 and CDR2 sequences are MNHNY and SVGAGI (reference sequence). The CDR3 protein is CASSYSRGSGYEQYF. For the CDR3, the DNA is TGTGCCAGCAGTTACTCGAGAGGGAGCGGGTACGAGCAGTACTTC.

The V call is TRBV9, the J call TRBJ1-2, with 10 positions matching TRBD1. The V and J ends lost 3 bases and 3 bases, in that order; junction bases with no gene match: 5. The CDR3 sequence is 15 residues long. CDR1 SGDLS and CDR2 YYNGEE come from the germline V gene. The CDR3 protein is CASSGQGAGDYGYTF. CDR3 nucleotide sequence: TGTGCCAGCAGCGGACAGGGGGCTGGGGACTATGGCTACACCTTC.

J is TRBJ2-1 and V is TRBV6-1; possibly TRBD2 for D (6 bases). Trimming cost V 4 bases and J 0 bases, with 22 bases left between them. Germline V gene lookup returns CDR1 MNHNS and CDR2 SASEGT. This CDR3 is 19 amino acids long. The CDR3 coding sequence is TGTGCCAGCAGTGCCGATGGGACTCGCACTCAGAGCTCCTACAATGAGCAGTTCTTC. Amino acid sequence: CASSADGTRTQSSYNEQFF.

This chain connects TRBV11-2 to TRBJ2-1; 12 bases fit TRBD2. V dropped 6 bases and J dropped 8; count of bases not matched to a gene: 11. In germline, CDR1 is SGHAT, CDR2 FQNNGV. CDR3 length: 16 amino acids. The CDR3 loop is CASRPKLAGGGDEQFF. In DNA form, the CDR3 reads TGTGCCAGCAGACCCAAACTAGCGGGGGGCGGAGATGAGCAGTTCTTC.

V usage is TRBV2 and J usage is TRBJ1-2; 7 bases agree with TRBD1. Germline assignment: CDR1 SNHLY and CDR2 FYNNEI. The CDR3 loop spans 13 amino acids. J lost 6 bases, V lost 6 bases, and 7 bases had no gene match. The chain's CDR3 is CASRPGTAHGYTF. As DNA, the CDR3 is TGTGCCAGCAGACCCGGGACAGCCCATGGCTACACCTTC.

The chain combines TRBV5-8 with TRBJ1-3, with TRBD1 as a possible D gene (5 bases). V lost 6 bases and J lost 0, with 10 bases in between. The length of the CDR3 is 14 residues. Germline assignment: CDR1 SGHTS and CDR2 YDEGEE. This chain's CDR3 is CASIPGFSGNTIYF. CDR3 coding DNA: TGTGCCAGCATTCCAGGGTTCTCTGGAAACACCATATATTTT.

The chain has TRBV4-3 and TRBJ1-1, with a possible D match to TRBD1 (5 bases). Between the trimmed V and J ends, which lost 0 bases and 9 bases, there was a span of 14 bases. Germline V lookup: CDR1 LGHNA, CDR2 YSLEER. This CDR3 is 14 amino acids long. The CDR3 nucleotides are TGCGCCAGCAGCCAAGATCAGGGAAGGGGTAAAGCTTTCTTT. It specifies CASSQDQGRGKAFF.

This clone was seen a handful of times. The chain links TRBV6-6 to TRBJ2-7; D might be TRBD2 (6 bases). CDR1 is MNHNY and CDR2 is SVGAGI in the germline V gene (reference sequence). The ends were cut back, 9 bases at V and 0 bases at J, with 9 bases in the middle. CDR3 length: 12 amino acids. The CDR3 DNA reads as TGTGCCAGTACTAGCACCTCCTACGAGCAGTACTTC. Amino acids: CASTSTSYEQYF.

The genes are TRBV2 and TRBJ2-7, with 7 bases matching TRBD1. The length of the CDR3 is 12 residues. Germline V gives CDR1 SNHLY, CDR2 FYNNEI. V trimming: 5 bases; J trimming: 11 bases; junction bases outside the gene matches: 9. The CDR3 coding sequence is TGTGCCAGCAGTAAAGACAGGGCGAGTAAGTACTTC. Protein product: CASSKDRASKYF.

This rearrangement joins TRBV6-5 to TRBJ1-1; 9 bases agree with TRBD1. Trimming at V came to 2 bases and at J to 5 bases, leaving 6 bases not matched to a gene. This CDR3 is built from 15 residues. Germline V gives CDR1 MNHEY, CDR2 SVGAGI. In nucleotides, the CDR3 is TGTGCCAGCAGTTACCTCACAGGGGGCGAAACTGAAGCTTTCTTT. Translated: CASSYLTGGETEAFF.

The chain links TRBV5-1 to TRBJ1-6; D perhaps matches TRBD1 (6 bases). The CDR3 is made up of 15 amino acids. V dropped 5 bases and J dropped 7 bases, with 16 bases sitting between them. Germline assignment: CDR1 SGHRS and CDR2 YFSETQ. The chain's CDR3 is CASRSTGTENSPLHF. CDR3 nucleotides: TGCGCCAGCAGGTCTACAGGGACGGAAAATTCACCCCTCCACTTT.